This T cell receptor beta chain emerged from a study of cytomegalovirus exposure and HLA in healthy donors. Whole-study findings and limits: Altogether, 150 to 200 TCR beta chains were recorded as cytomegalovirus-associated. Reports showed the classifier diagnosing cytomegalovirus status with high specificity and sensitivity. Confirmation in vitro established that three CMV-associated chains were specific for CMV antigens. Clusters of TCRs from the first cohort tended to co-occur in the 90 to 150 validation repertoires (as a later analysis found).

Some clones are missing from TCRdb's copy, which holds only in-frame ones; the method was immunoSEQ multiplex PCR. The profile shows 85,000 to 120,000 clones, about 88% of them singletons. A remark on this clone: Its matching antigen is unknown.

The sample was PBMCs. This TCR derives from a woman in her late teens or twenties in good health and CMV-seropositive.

The CDR3 DNA reads as TGTGCCAGCAGCCGAAATGGCGGGCGTTGGACAGGGAAAAATCAGCCCCAGCATTTT. Its protein product is CASSRNGGRWTGKNQPQHF. J is TRBJ1-5 and V is TRBV28; TRBD1 agrees at 8 bases. This CDR3 spans 19 amino acids. CDR1 and CDR2 (germline): MDHEN, SYDVKM. V dropped 6 bases and J dropped 4; count of bases not matched to a gene: 20.